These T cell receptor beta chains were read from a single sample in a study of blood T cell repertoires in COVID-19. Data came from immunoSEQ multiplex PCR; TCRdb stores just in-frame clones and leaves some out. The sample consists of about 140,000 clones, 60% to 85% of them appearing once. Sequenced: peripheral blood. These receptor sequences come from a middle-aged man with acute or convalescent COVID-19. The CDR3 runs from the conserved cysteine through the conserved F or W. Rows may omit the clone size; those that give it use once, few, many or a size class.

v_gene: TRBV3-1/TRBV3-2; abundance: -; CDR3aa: CASSIWTGTDTQYF
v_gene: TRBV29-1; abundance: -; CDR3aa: CSVEVLGVGIQETQYF
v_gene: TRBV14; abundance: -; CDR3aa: CASSAGVEAFF
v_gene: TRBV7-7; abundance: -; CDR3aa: CASSLRQGTEAFF
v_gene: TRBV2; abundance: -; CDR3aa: CASSRGTGVGDTQYF
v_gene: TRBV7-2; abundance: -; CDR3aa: CASRQGGGYTF
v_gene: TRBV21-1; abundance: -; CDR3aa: CASSKFLSGVQMMNEQFF
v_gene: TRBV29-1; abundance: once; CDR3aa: CSALDLQGEAFF
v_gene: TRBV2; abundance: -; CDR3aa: CASSVRDTYGYTF
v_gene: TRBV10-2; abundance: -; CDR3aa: CASRGLAGEETQYF
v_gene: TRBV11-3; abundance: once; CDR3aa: CASSLDEGYINQPQHF
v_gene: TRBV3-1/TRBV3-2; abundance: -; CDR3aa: CASSQVGGGAGEQFF
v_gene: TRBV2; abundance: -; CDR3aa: CASSEQAGTNTGELFF
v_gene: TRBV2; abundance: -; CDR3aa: CASSEVGAGRPQHF
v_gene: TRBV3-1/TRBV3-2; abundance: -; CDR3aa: CASSPMGTGEDEKLFF
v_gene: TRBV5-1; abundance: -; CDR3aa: CASSLDGGNYNYGYTF
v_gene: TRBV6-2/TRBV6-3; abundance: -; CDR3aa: CASSYPPVEQFF
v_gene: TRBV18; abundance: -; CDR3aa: CASSPLGGVTGELFF
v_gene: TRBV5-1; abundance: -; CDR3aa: CASSRRSGGETYEQYF
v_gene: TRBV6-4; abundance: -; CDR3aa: CASRDTDRGTEAFF
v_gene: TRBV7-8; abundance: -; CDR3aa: CASSLLTGVIAGGRNEQFF
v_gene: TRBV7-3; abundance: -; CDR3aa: CASSHSGTSGGPGNEQFF
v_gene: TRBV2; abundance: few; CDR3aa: CASIRETGLNNEQFF
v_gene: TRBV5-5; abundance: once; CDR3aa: CASSPGTGGIYGYTF
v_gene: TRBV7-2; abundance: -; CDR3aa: CASSLASGTSGLYNEQFF
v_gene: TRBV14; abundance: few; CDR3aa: CASSGGSSYNSPLHF
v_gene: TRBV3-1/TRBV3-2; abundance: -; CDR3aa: CASSPTGGVKTQYF
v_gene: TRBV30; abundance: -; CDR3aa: CAWSIRGSTDTQYF
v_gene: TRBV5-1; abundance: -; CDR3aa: CASSLTGQGLFF
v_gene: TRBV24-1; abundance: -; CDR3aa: CATSDAGGAPDTQYF
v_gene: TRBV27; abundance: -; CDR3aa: CASSRLPEGTDTQYF
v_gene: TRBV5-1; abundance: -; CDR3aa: CASSPSTGIYGYTF
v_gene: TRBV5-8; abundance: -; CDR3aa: CASRRGSTDTQYF
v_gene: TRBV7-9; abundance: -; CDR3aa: CASTETRIGYNEQFF
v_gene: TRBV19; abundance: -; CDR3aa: CASSFRGVNTEAFF
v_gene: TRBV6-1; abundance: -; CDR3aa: CASTERGRGNYGYTF
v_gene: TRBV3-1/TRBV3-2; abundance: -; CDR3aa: CAGRQGNAGELFF
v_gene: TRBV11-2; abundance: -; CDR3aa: CASSSLTGGQAYGYTF